This TCR beta chain emerged from a study of cytomegalovirus exposure and HLA in healthy donors. Study-level background: When 350 to 500 donors were genotyped, roughly 78% of them were found to fall in the Caucasian-associated ancestry cluster.

General study points: Researchers reported from a later analysis that most CMV-associated TCR beta chains appeared HLA-restricted. Other equally common chains were less clonally expanded than HLA-associated TCR beta chains, a later analysis showed.

The PCR had 60 Vbeta and 13 Jbeta primers. Method: immunoSEQ multiplex PCR; TCRdb's copy keeps in-frame clones and lacks some. This repertoire shows approximately 180,000 clones, around 82% found once; its top ten account for around 1.9%. The V gene lost 8 bases and the J gene lost 5 bases, with 16 bases spanning the gap. The CDR3 is 14 amino acids. The germline V gene encodes CDR1 MNHNS and CDR2 SASEGT. Concerning this clone: No antigen is known for it.

The sequenced material came from PBMCs. This TCR was sampled from a man aged 18-30 years in good health and CMV-seronegative. This sequence joins TRBV6-1 and TRBJ1-3; perhaps TRBD1 as D (6 bases). CDR3 protein: CASAQGSRRNTIYF. In DNA form, the CDR3 reads TGTGCCAGCGCTCAGGGGTCCCGGAGAAACACCATATATTTT.